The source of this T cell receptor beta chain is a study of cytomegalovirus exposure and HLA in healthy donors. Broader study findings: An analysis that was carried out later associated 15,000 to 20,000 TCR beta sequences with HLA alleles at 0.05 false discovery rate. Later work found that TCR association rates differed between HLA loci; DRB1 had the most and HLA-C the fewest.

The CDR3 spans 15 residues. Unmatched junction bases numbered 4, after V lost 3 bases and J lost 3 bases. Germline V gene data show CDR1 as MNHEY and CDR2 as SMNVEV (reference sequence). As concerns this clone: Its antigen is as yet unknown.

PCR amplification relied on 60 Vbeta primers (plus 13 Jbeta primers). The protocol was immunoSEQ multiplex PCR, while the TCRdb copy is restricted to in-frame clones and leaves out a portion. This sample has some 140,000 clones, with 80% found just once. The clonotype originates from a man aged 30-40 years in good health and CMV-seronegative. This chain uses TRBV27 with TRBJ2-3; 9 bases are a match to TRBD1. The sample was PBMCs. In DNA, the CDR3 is TGTGCCAGCAGTTTCCTAGGACAGGGGACAGATACGCAGTATTTT. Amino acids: CASSFLGQGTDTQYF.